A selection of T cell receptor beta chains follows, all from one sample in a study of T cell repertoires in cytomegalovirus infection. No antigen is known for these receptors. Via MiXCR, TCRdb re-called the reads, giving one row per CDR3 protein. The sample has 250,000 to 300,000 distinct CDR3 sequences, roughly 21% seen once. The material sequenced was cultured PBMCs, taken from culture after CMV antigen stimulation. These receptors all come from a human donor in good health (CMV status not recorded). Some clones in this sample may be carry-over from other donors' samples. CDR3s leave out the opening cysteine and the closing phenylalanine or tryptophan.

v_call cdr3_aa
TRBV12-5 ASGPGAKNIQY
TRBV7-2 ASSLQLAGGGSDTQY
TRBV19 ASSIWGQETQY
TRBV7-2 ASSLGRNSPLH
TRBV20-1 SARDSQRTDTQY
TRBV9 ASSVANTNTGELF
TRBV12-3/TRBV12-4 ASIRDIYNEQF
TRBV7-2 ASSFTRFHEQY
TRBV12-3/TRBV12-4 ASSSLSTDGYT
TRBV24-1 ATSDVGPSEGTQY
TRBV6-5 ASSYSDTTGTDTQY
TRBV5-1 ASSLDAFTEAF
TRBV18 ASSPGGVGQPQH
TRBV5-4 ASSARGTETQY
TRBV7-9 ASIPGDGQPEAF